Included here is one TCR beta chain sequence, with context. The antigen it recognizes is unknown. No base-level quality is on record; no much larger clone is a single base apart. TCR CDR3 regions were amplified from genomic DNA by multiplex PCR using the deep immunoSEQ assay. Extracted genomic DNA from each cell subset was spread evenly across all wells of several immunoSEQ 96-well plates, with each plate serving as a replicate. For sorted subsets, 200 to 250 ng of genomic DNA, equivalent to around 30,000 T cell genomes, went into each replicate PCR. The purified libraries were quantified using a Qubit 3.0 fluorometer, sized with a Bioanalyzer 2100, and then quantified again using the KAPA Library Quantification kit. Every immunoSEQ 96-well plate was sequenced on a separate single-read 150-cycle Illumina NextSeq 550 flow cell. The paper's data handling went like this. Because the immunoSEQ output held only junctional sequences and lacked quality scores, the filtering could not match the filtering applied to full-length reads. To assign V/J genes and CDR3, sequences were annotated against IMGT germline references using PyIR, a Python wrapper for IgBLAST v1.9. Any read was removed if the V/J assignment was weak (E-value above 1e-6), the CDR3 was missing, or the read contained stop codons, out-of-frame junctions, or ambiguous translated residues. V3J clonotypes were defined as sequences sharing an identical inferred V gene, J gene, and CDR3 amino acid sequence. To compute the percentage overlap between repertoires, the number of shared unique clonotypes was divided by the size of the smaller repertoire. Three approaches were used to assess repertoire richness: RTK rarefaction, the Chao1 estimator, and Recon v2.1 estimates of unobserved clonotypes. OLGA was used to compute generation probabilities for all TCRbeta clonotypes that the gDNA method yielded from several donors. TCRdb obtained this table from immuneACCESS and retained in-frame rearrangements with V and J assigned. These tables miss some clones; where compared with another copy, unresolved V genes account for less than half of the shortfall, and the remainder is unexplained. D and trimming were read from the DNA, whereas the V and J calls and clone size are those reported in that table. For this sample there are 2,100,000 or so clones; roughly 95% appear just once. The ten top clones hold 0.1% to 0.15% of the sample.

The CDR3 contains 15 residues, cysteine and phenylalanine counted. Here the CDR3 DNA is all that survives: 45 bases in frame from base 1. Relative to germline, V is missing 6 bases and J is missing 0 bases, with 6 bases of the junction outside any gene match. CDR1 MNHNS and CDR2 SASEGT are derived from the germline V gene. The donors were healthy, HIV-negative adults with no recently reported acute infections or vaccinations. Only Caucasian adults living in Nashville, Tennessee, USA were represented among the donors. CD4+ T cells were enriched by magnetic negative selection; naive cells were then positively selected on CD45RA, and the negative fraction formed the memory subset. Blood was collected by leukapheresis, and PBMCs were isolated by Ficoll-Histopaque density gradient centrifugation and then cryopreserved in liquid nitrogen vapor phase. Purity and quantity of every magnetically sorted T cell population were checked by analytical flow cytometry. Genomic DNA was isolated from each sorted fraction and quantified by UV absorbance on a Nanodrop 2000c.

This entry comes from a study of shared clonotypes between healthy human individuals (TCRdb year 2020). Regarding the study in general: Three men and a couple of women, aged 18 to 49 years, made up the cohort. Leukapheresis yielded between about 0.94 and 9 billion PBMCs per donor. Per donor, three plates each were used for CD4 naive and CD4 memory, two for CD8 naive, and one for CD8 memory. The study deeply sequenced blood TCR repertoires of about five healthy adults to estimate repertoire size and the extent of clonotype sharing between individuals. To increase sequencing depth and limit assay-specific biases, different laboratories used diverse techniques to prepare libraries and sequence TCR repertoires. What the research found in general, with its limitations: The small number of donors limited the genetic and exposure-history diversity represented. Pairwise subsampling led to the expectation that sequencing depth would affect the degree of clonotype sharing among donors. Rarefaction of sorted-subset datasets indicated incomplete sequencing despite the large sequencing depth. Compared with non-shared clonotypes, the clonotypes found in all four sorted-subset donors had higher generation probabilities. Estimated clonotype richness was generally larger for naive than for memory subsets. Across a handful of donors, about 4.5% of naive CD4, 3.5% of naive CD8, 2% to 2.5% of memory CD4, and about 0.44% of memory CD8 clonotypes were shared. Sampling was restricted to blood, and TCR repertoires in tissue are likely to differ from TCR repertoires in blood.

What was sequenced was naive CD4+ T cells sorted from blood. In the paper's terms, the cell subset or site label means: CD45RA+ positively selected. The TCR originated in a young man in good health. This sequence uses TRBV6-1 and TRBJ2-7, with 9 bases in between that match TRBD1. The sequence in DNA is TGTGCCAGCAGGCCGGGACAGGGCAGCTCCTACGAGCAGTACTTC. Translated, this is CASRPGQGSSYEQYF.